These 26 T cell receptor beta chains were all obtained from the same sample, sequenced in a study of T cell repertoires in cytomegalovirus infection. Antigens of these TCRs are unknown. TCRdb redid the calling of the reads with MiXCR, one entry per CDR3 protein. The profile shows hundreds of thousands of distinct CDR3 sequences, more than 25% of them singletons. Sequences were derived from cultured CD8+ T cells from PBMCs, sampled from culture after CMV antigen stimulation. The receptor set was obtained from a human donor in good health (CMV status not recorded). Some clones in this sample may be carry-over from other donors' samples.

This clonotype was recorded many times. The chain uses TRBV7-8 and TRBJ2-1, with 12 bases that match TRBD2. This CDR3 has 16 amino acids. Germline CDR1 reads SGHVS; CDR2 reads FQNEAQ. V was clipped by 5 bases and J by 4 bases; unmatched bases: 6. As DNA, the CDR3 is TGTGCCAGCAGCCTCGGACTAGCGGGGACATACAATGAGCAGTTCTTC. Its protein product is CASSLGLAGTYNEQFF.

This clonotype was detected only a few times. This chain joins TRBV5-5 and TRBJ2-1; 13 bases are a match to TRBD2. CDR3 size: 18 residues. Germline V gene data show CDR1 as SGHKS and CDR2 as YYEKEE (reference sequence). J lost 5 bases, V lost 4 bases, and 12 bases had no gene match. CDR3 sequence: CASSVRTSGGPFNNEQFF. In DNA form, the CDR3 reads TGTGCCAGCAGCGTCCGGACTAGCGGGGGCCCTTTCAACAATGAGCAGTTCTTC.

V usage is TRBV4-1 and J usage is TRBJ2-1, with D maybe TRBD2 (5 bases). CDR1 and CDR2 from the germline V gene are MGHRA and YSYEKL. The CDR3 is 16 amino acids. Trimming left V 0 bases short and J 6 bases short, with 15 bases between. CDR3: CASSQDPQLVSNEQFF. CDR3 DNA: TGCGCCAGCAGCCAAGATCCACAACTAGTCTCCAATGAGCAGTTCTTC.

A few counts support this clonotype. This rearrangement joins TRBV28 to TRBJ2-1; 10 nucleotides agree with TRBD2. With V trimmed by 2 bases and J by 4 bases, 8 bases remained unmatched. Per germline, CDR1 MDHEN and CDR2 SYDVKM. The CDR3 length is 17 residues. The DNA for the CDR3 is TGTGCCAGCAGTTTAAACCCGATAGCGGGGGGTTACAATGAGCAGTTCTTC. Its protein product is CASSLNPIAGGYNEQFF.

Points on this clonotype: A much larger clone differs from this one at a single base, so this may be a read error. The rearrangement uses TRBV7-2 and TRBJ1-5; the D is unclear. CDR1 is SGHTA, CDR2 FQGNSA, per germline. CDR3 length: 14 amino acids. The CDR3 region has the DNA TGTGCCAGCAGCCCTGCGGGAGGCAATCAGTCCCAGCATTTT. Amino acid sequence: CASSPAGGNQSQHF. Full variable domain (rest looked up from reference TRBV7-2 and TRBJ1-5): GAGVSQSPSNKVTEKGKDVELRCDPISGHTALYWYRQSLGQGLEFLIYFQGNSAPDKSGLPSDRFSAERTGGSVSTLTIQRTQQEDSAVYLCASSPAGGNQSQHFGDGTRLSIL.

The chain joins TRBV11-1 to TRBJ1-1; D gene uncertain. The CDR3 runs to 13 residues. CDR1 SGHAT and CDR2 FQDESV come from the germline V gene (reference sequence). Trimming pared 5 bases from V and 8 bases from J, leaving 15 bases between. The CDR3 protein is CASSLGRAREAFF. The CDR3 DNA sequence: TGTGCCAGCAGCCTTGGACGGGCGAGGGAAGCTTTCTTT.

The table lists this clonotype with many counts. This rearrangement joins TRBV19 to TRBJ2-5; the D gene is possibly TRBD2 (6 bases). Trimming removed 0 bases from V and 1 base from J, with 18 bases in between. Germline V lookup: CDR1 LNHDA, CDR2 SQIVND (reference sequence). This CDR3 spans 18 amino acids. DNA of the CDR3: TGTGCCAGTAGTATAGACGGATCAGCTCTAGCGTCCCAAGAGACCCAGTACTTC. Protein: CASSIDGSALASQETQYF.

V gene TRBV15 combines with J gene TRBJ2-7; TRBD2 aligns across 10 bases. CDR3 size: 15 residues. CDR1 and CDR2 from the germline V gene are LNHNV and YYDKDF (reference sequence). Trimming removed 3 bases from V and 2 bases from J; junction bases left unmatched: 4. CDR3 protein: CATSSGTSVTYEQYV. The CDR3 coding sequence is TGTGCCACCAGCAGCGGGACTAGCGTTACCTACGAGCAGTACGTC.

The V call is TRBV2, the J call TRBJ2-5; 13 nucleotides match TRBD2. Germline CDR1 reads SNHLY; CDR2 reads FYNNEI. This CDR3 has 18 residues. V trimming: 1 base; J trimming: 4 bases; junction bases outside the gene matches: 9. CDR3 bases: TGTGCCAGCAGTGAAGTGACCGGGACTAGCGGGGACCTAGAGACCCAGTACTTC. Translation gives CASSEVTGTSGDLETQYF.

The gene calls are TRBV5-4 and TRBJ2-2; D is possibly TRBD2 (6 bases). Trimming removed 4 bases from V and 0 bases from J, with 13 bases in between. Germline values: CDR1 SGHNT, CDR2 YYREEE (reference sequence). The CDR3 has 16 residues. This CDR3 is CASSSRVAANTGELFF. The CDR3 DNA is TGTGCCAGCAGCAGTCGGGTAGCGGCGAACACCGGGGAGCTGTTTTTT.

This rearrangement joins TRBV13 to TRBJ2-5; weak D call: TRBD1 (5 bases). V lost 2 bases and J 5 bases, leaving 9 bases between the germline ends. Germline assignment: CDR1 PRHDT and CDR2 FYEKMQ (reference sequence). This CDR3 comprises 13 residues. Here the CDR3 DNA reads TGTGCCAGCAGCTTAAATGGGGCGGAGACCCAGTACTTC. This codes for CASSLNGAETQYF.

This clonotype was counted ten times or more. The chain joins TRBV7-9 to TRBJ2-1, with 9 nucleotides matching TRBD2. CDR1 SEHNR and CDR2 FQNEAQ come from the germline V gene (reference sequence). The CDR3 spans 14 residues. The V segment lost 7 bases and the J segment 7 bases; nucleotides outside the gene matches: 8. The CDR3 bases are TGTGCCAGCAAGGGTAGCGGGGGTTATAATGAGCAGTTCTTC. Protein product: CASKGSGGYNEQFF.

This clonotype was picked up one time. The V gene is TRBV27, the J gene TRBJ1-1; 8 bases line up with TRBD1. Germline CDR1 reads MNHEY; CDR2 reads SMNVEV (reference sequence). There are 16 residues in the CDR3. The V gene end was trimmed by 5 bases and the J gene end by 0 bases; junction bases not matched to a gene: 8. CDR3 sequence: CASSLRQGQMNTEAFF. The CDR3 nucleotides are TGTGCCAGCAGTCTACGACAGGGGCAGATGAACACTGAAGCTTTCTTT.

Concerning this clonotype: One end of the junction fails to match germline, which may point to a read error. The V and J genes are TRBV6-5 and TRBJ2-1; TRBD2 aligns across 9 bases. This CDR3 is built from 16 residues. Germline-derived CDR1 and CDR2 are MNHEY and SVGAGI. The DNA of the CDR3 is TGTGTCAGCAGTTACGGGGCTAGCGGGGATCCGGCTGAGCAGTTCTTC. Translating it yields CVSSYGASGDPAEQFF.

The rearrangement links TRBV27 to TRBJ1-5; no definite D call. The V end was cut by 6 bases, the J end by 0 bases, with 12 bases between. Germline CDR1 and CDR2: MNHEY and SMNVEV (reference sequence). This CDR3 region has 15 residues. CDR3 amino acids: CASSTVDYSNQPQHF. The DNA of the CDR3 is TGTGCCAGCAGCACCGTGGACTATAGCAATCAGCCCCAGCATTTT.

The table lists this clonotype with a few counts. The junction differs from germline at one of its ends, possibly a read error. The gene calls are TRBV11-2 and TRBJ2-1, with D perhaps being TRBD1 or TRBD2 (5 bases each). CDR3 length: 11 residues. CDR1 SGHAT and CDR2 FQNNGV come from the germline V gene. The DNA of the CDR3 is TGTGCCAGCAGCTCCCCGGGGCAGGGCGGGTTC. This gives the protein CASSSPGQGGF. Variable domain in full (rest from reference TRBV11-2 and TRBJ2-1): EAGVAQSPRYKIIEKRQSVAFWCNPISGHATLYWYQQILGQGPKLLIQFQNNGVVDDSQLPKDRFSAERLKGVDSTLKIQPAKLEDSAVYLCASSSPGQGGFGPGTRLTVL.

The chain combines TRBV19 with TRBJ2-1; TRBD2 matches 10 bases. This CDR3 is 16 amino acids long. Germline-derived CDR1 and CDR2 are LNHDA and SQIVND (reference sequence). J was trimmed by 5 bases and V by 6 bases; bases with no gene match: 10. CDR3 bases: TGTGCCAGTAGCCCTACCAGACTAGCGGGCAACAATGAGCAGTTCTTC. Encoded protein: CASSPTRLAGNNEQFF.

V usage is TRBV27 and J usage is TRBJ2-1, with D maybe TRBD1 (5 bases). CDR1 and CDR2 (germline): MNHEY, SMNVEV (reference sequence). Trimming shortened V by 2 bases and J by 7 bases, and 15 bases separated the two germline ends. The CDR3 has 15 residues. The CDR3 sequence is CASSLGSGFGNEQFF. The CDR3 DNA follows: TGTGCCAGCAGTTTAGGGTCAGGGTTTGGTAATGAGCAGTTCTTC.

The CDR3 loop reads CASSPWHGTGTGSPLHF. In DNA form, the CDR3 reads TGTGCCAGCTCACCATGGCACGGGACAGGGACGGGTTCACCCCTCCACTTT. This chain uses TRBV18 with TRBJ1-6; 9 bases map to TRBD1. The trim removed 2 bases at V and 9 bases at J, leaving 11 bases unmatched. Germline V gene sequence: CDR1 KGHSH, CDR2 LQKENI. The CDR3 is 17 residues long.

The chain is built from TRBV9 and TRBJ2-1, with TRBD2 matching over 8 bases. V lost 4 bases and J lost 6; bases outside the gene matches: 9. Germline CDR1 reads SGDLS; CDR2 reads YYNGEE. The CDR3 extends over 15 amino acids. In nucleotides, the CDR3 is TGTGCCAGCAGCTATAGTTCACTAGCGGCCAATGAGCAGTTCTTC. It yields the protein CASSYSSLAANEQFF.

Concerning this clonotype: Relative to the germline gene, one junction end is altered; a read error may explain this. This chain joins TRBV11-2 and TRBJ1-2; 7 nucleotides align to TRBD1. This CDR3 comprises 12 residues. Per germline, CDR1 SGHAT and CDR2 FQNNGV. DNA for the CDR3: TGTGCCACCAGCCGCGAGGGGGCTGGCTACACCTTC. Its protein product is CATSREGAGYTF.

This clonotype was detected only once. One junction end does not reproduce the germline sequence, and a read error may be involved. This chain joins TRBV7-3 and TRBJ2-3, with D perhaps TRBD2 (6 bases). This CDR3 spans 14 amino acids. Germline values: CDR1 SGHTA, CDR2 FQGTGA. The CDR3 sequence: CANSQIGGTDTQYF. The CDR3, as DNA: TGTGCCAACAGCCAGATTGGGGGGACAGATACGCAGTATTTT.

The chain employs TRBV19 and TRBJ1-1, with D maybe TRBD1 (5 bases). CDR3 size: 11 residues. V lost 8 bases and J 4 bases, leaving 8 bases between the germline ends. Germline lookup yields CDR1 LNHDA and CDR2 SQIVND (reference sequence). The CDR3 DNA follows: TGTGCCAGTTCGGACATCACTGAAGCTTTCTTT. Its protein is CASSDITEAFF.

Points on this clonotype: A much larger clone lies one base from this, so it may be a read error. The conserved final phenylalanine or tryptophan is absent from the CDR3, which likely points to a read error. The rearrangement links TRBV6-6 to TRBJ2-5; TRBD2 might be the D (5 bases). Deletions cut 7 bases from V and 4 bases from J, with 10 bases between. This CDR3 spans 12 amino acids. Germline V gene sequence: CDR1 MNHNY, CDR2 SVGAGI (reference sequence). CDR3 region: CASTPGGETQYS. The CDR3, as DNA: TGTGCCAGCACCCCCGGAGGAGAGACCCAGTACTCC.

The genes are TRBV4-3 and TRBJ1-1; tentatively, D is TRBD1 (5 bases). The CDR3 consists of 13 residues. Trimming took off 0 bases at V and 8 bases at J, with 10 bases between the two ends. The germline V gene encodes CDR1 LGHNA and CDR2 YSLEER. The CDR3 sequence: CASSQEGGGEAFF. The CDR3 coding sequence is TGCGCCAGCAGCCAAGAGGGGGGTGGGGAAGCTTTCTTT.

The table lists this clonotype with a few counts. The chain is built from TRBV6-2 or TRBV6-3 and TRBJ1-2; 7 bases map to TRBD1. The CDR3 runs to 15 residues. The V segment lost 2 bases and the J segment 2 bases; nucleotides outside the gene matches: 5. In germline, CDR1 is MNHEY, CDR2 SVGEGT. As DNA, the CDR3 is TGTGCCAGCAGTTACAGTCCGGGACAGAACTATGGCTACACCTTC. Its protein is CASSYSPGQNYGYTF.